The 29 T cell receptor beta chains below all came from one sample that was sequenced in a study of T cell responses to AZD1222 COVID-19 vaccine. Data came from immunoSEQ multiplex PCR; TCRdb stores just in-frame clones and leaves some out. The data hold about 110,000 clones, with around 94% observed a single time. The source was peripheral blood, collected on day 0 of AZD1222 vaccination. All receptors come from an adult in good health.

The J gene is TRBJ1-1, the V gene TRBV6-5; TRBD1 matches at 10 bases. The CDR3 contains 15 residues. CDR1 is MNHEY, CDR2 SVGAGI, per germline. The V gene end was trimmed by 10 bases and the J gene end by 4 bases; junction bases not matched to a gene: 12. CDR3: CATIEGTGETTEAFF. The DNA of the CDR3 is TGTGCCACCATAGAAGGGACAGGGGAGACCACTGAAGCTTTCTTT.

The V and J genes are TRBV6-4 and TRBJ2-3, with 9 nucleotides matching TRBD1. This CDR3 is built from 14 residues. Unmatched junction bases numbered 7, after V lost 10 bases and J lost 2 bases. Germline CDR1 MRHNA, CDR2 SNTAGT. CDR3 coding DNA: TGTGCCACGAAAGGGGACAGGGACACAGATACGCAGTATTTT. Translated: CATKGDRDTDTQYF.

V and J are TRBV5-4 and TRBJ1-2; D not resolved. The CDR3 has 14 residues. The V and J ends lost 5 bases and 2 bases respectively, with 13 bases between them. The germline gives CDR1 SGHNT, CDR2 YYREEE (reference sequence). This chain's CDR3 is CASSPGIGNYGYTF. The CDR3 DNA is TGTGCCAGCAGTCCAGGTATCGGGAACTATGGCTACACCTTC.

This clone showed up just once. This chain joins TRBV2 and TRBJ1-6, with D unclear. Trimming shortened V by 7 bases and J by 11 bases, and 12 bases separated the two germline ends. Germline CDR1 SNHLY, CDR2 FYNNEI. The CDR3 contains 12 residues. Here the CDR3 DNA reads TGTGCCAGCACCTTGAGAGCCCCACCCCTCCACTTT. Translation gives CASTLRAPPLHF.

CDR3 residues: CASSVARTSGSLNEQFF. The CDR3 DNA reads TGTGCCAGCAGCGTAGCTCGGACTAGCGGGAGTCTCAATGAGCAGTTCTTC. This sequence joins TRBV9 and TRBJ2-1; TRBD2 aligns across 13 bases. CDR1 SGDLS and CDR2 YYNGEE come from the germline V gene. This CDR3 is built from 17 residues. The V segment lost 0 bases and the J segment 6 bases; nucleotides outside the gene matches: 6.

This clone was picked up one time. The chain recombines TRBV15 with TRBJ1-6, with TRBD1 as a possible D gene (6 bases). This CDR3 is built from 13 residues. From germline, CDR1 is LNHNV and CDR2 YYDKDF (reference sequence). Deletions cut 6 bases from V and 7 bases from J, with 10 bases between. Here the CDR3 reads CATSNGQNSPLHF. The CDR3, as DNA: TGTGCCACCAGTAACGGACAGAATTCACCCCTCCACTTT.

The chain links TRBV25-1 to TRBJ2-5; TRBD2 matches 7 bases. Germline V lookup: CDR1 MGHDK, CDR2 SYGVNS. The CDR3 covers 14 residues. The V segment lost 2 bases and the J segment 5 bases; nucleotides outside the gene matches: 5. The CDR3 region is CASSETGAGETQYF. Here the CDR3 DNA reads TGTGCCAGCAGTGAAACGGGAGCGGGGGAGACCCAGTACTTC.

The rearrangement uses TRBV5-1 and TRBJ1-1; 7 bases are a match to TRBD1. The CDR3 runs 14 residues. The V gene end was trimmed by 5 bases and the J gene end by 2 bases; junction bases not matched to a gene: 6. Germline-derived CDR1 and CDR2 are SGHRS and YFSETQ. CDR3 protein: CASRPGQSNTEAFF. The CDR3 DNA reads as TGCGCCAGCAGACCGGGACAGTCAAACACTGAAGCTTTCTTT.

The chain has TRBV29-1 and TRBJ2-6, with D unresolved. The germline CDR1 and CDR2 sequences are SQVTM and ANQGSEA. Trimming took 5 bases from V and 0 from J, leaving 5 bases between them. The CDR3 loop spans 13 amino acids. The CDR3 DNA follows: TGCAGCGTTATTTCCTCTGGGGCCAACGTCCTGACTTTC. Amino acids: CSVISSGANVLTF.

The chain carries TRBV5-1 and TRBJ2-7; D gene uncertain. CDR1 is SGHRS, CDR2 YFSETQ, per germline. Trimming removed 4 bases at V and 3 bases at J, with 14 bases between. The CDR3 covers 14 residues. CDR3 DNA sequence: TGCGCCAGCAGCCCCGGACCCGATCACTACGAGCAGTACTTC. Encoded protein: CASSPGPDHYEQYF.

CDR3 sequence: CASSFYRGMNTEAFF. DNA for the CDR3: TGTGCCAGCAGTTTCTACAGGGGCATGAACACTGAAGCTTTCTTT. This chain uses TRBV6-2 or TRBV6-3 with TRBJ1-1, with 7 bases identical to TRBD1. V was clipped by 4 bases and J by 0 bases; unmatched bases: 5. Germline lookup yields CDR1 MNHEY and CDR2 SVGEGT. The CDR3 is made up of 15 amino acids.

The genes are TRBV19 and TRBJ1-2, with TRBD1 identical over 9 bases. This CDR3 has 15 amino acids. V was pared by 6 bases and J by 5 bases, with 10 bases of the junction left unmatched. CDR1 and CDR2 (germline): LNHDA, SQIVND (reference sequence). CDR3 sequence (DNA): TGTGCCAGTAGCCAGTCGACAGGGGGTAATTATGGCTACACCTTC. Its translation: CASSQSTGGNYGYTF.

The V gene is TRBV11-2, the J gene TRBJ2-3, with TRBD2 identical over 7 bases. CDR1 SGHAT and CDR2 FQNNGV come from the germline V gene. The CDR3 contains 18 residues. The V and J ends lost 5 bases and 2 bases, in that order; junction bases with no gene match: 16. CDR3 amino acids: CASSPYRVTSSFTDTQYF. Written as DNA, the CDR3 is TGTGCCAGCAGCCCTTATCGTGTGACTAGCAGTTTCACAGATACGCAGTATTTT.

V is TRBV7-3 and J is TRBJ1-6; a possible D gene is TRBD1 (6 bases). This CDR3 region has 14 residues. V lost 4 bases to trimming and J lost 6 bases, with 10 bases between them. Germline CDR1 and CDR2: SGHTA and FQGTGA. CDR3 sequence: CASSSTGTNSPLHF. The CDR3 DNA reads as TGTGCCAGCAGCTCCACAGGGACTAATTCACCCCTCCACTTT.

The chain combines TRBV4-1 with TRBJ1-2; D gene uncertain. Trimming took 0 bases from V and 1 from J, leaving 12 bases between them. Germline CDR1 and CDR2: MGHRA and YSYEKL. CDR3 length: 16 amino acids. As DNA, the CDR3 is TGCGCCAGCAGCCAAGATAACACAGCCGATAACTATGGCTACACCTTC. Protein sequence: CASSQDNTADNYGYTF.

The chain uses TRBV19 and TRBJ2-7, with 8 bases aligning to TRBD1. V trimming: 3 bases; J trimming: 1 base; junction bases outside the gene matches: 8. The CDR3 loop spans 16 amino acids. In germline, CDR1 is LNHDA, CDR2 SQIVND (reference sequence). CDR3 region: CASSIILGQGSYEQYF. CDR3 DNA: TGTGCCAGTAGTATCATCCTCGGACAGGGATCCTACGAGCAGTACTTC.

The chain carries TRBV5-1 and TRBJ1-4; TRBD1 aligns across 7 bases. V lost 1 base to trimming and J lost 3 bases; unmatched junction nucleotides: 18. CDR1 is SGHRS, CDR2 YFSETQ, per germline. This CDR3 region has 20 residues. CDR3 amino acids: CASSLPWDKGPGGPNEKLFF. CDR3 DNA sequence: TGCGCCAGCAGCTTGCCCTGGGACAAGGGCCCAGGGGGGCCTAATGAAAAACTGTTTTTT.

The chain couples TRBV5-6 to TRBJ1-1; D ambiguous. Per germline, CDR1 SGHDT and CDR2 YYEEEE. Trimming shortened V by 4 bases and J by 1 base, and 5 bases separated the two germline ends. The CDR3 contains 12 residues. The CDR3 region is CASSRGNTEAFF. DNA for the CDR3: TGTGCCAGCAGCCGAGGGAACACTGAAGCTTTCTTT.

The genes are TRBV11-2 and TRBJ2-7, with 7 bases aligning to TRBD2. Trimming removed 5 bases from V and 9 bases from J; junction bases left unmatched: 16. Germline CDR1 SGHAT, CDR2 FQNNGV. The CDR3 is made up of 15 amino acids. CDR3 nucleotide sequence: TGTGCCAGCAGCCCAATCCGTCAGCGGGACTATGCGCAGTACTTC. This sequence encodes CASSPIRQRDYAQYF.

The chain employs TRBV5-1 and TRBJ2-3; 7 bases match TRBD1. Per the germline V gene, CDR1 is SGHRS and CDR2 is YFSETQ. J lost 1 base, V lost 1 base, and 9 bases had no gene match. The CDR3 loop spans 17 amino acids. This chain's CDR3 is CASSLSRQGEGTDTQYF. CDR3 DNA: TGCGCCAGCAGCTTGAGTCGGCAGGGGGAAGGCACAGATACGCAGTATTTT.

This clone appeared a single time. The chain combines TRBV4-1 with TRBJ2-1, with D perhaps TRBD2 (5 bases). The CDR3 loop spans 15 amino acids. The V gene's germline CDR1 is MGHRA and CDR2 YSYEKL. Trimming took 1 base from V and 5 from J, leaving 12 bases between them. DNA of the CDR3: TGCGCCAGCAGCCAAGTACTATTGACTAACAATGAGCAGTTCTTC. As protein: CASSQVLLTNNEQFF.

The DNA for the CDR3 is TGTGCCAGTAGTACCGACAGTATCTCTGAAGCTTTCTTT. This gives the protein CASSTDSISEAFF. The chain couples TRBV19 to TRBJ1-1, with D possibly TRBD1 on 5 matching bases. Germline V gene lookup returns CDR1 LNHDA and CDR2 SQIVND (reference sequence). The ends were cut back, 4 bases at V and 6 bases at J, with 12 bases in the middle. The CDR3 covers 13 residues.

This clone was counted once. The chain carries TRBV6-5 and TRBJ1-1; D remains ambiguous. The germline CDR1 and CDR2 sequences are MNHEY and SVGAGI. V shed 6 bases and J shed 2 bases, with 10 bases lying between them. The CDR3 loop spans 13 amino acids. CDR3: CASRHGRNTEAFF. CDR3 bases: TGTGCCAGCAGGCACGGTAGAAACACTGAAGCTTTCTTT.

The chain links TRBV7-9 to TRBJ2-1; D is uncertain. Per the germline V gene, CDR1 is SEHNR and CDR2 is FQNEAQ (reference sequence). This CDR3 has 13 amino acids. The V gene lost 1 base and the J gene lost 1 base, with 2 bases spanning the gap. Here the CDR3 reads CASSLESYNEQFF. CDR3 nucleotides: TGTGCCAGCAGCTTAGAATCCTACAATGAGCAGTTCTTC. Supplemented by reference TRBV7-9 and TRBJ2-1, the full variable domain reads DTGVSQNPRHKITKRGQNVTFRCDPISEHNRLYWYRQTLGQGPEFLTYFQNEAQLEKSRLLSDRFSAERPKGSFSTLEIQRTEQGDSAMYLCASSLESYNEQFFGPGTRLTVL.

The rearrangement joins TRBV5-5 to TRBJ1-1; perhaps TRBD1 as D (5 bases). The germline CDR1 and CDR2 sequences are SGHKS and YYEKEE (reference sequence). CDR3 length: 13 residues. V lost 7 bases to trimming and J lost 0 bases, with 10 bases between them. The CDR3 coding sequence is TGTGCCAGCCGCCTGGACATGAACACTGAAGCTTTCTTT. This encodes CASRLDMNTEAFF.

CDR3: CASSQGRGNEKLFF. The CDR3 DNA reads as TGTGCCAGCAGCCAAGGCCGGGGTAACGAAAAACTGTTTTTT. The V call is TRBV3-1 (or the pseudogene TRBV3-2), the J call TRBJ1-4; D unclear. Germline CDR1 reads LGHDT; CDR2 reads YNNKEL (reference sequence). V lost 1 base and J 8 bases, leaving 11 bases between the germline ends. The CDR3 runs 14 residues.

Of note for this clone: The sample contains more than one DNA sequence encoding this CDR3. The chain joins TRBV15 to TRBJ2-7; tentatively, D is TRBD1 (6 bases). V gave up 0 bases and J gave up 3 bases, with 6 bases separating them. Germline CDR1 is LNHNV and CDR2 is YYDKDF (reference sequence). The length of the CDR3 is 13 residues. CDR3 DNA: TGTGCCACCAGCAGAGACAGGGGCTACGAGCAGTACTTC. Residues: CATSRDRGYEQYF.

This clone was observed once. The V call is TRBV7-9, the J call TRBJ1-2, with 7 bases lining up with TRBD1. CDR1 and CDR2 from the germline V gene are SEHNR and FQNEAQ (reference sequence). This CDR3 region has 13 residues. The junction had 7 bases not matched to a gene; V was cut back by 11 bases and J by 1 base. The CDR3 loop reads CAGRDSYNYGYTF. The DNA of the CDR3 is TGTGCCGGTCGGGACAGCTATAACTATGGCTACACCTTC.

CDR3 residues: CASSAGGPTYEQYF. In nucleotides, the CDR3 is TGTGCCAGCAGCGCGGGAGGGCCGACCTACGAGCAGTACTTC. The V gene is TRBV28, the J gene TRBJ2-7, with 9 positions matching TRBD2. The V and J ends lost 6 bases and 2 bases, in that order; junction bases with no gene match: 5. From germline, CDR1 is MDHEN and CDR2 SYDVKM. The CDR3 consists of 14 residues.